The clone carrying this TCR beta chain turned up a few times. Treatment here: randomized to nivolumab then ipilimumab (arm A) or the reverse (arm B). Patients had received no earlier DNA-damaging chemotherapy. From thawed PBMCs, live CD3+CD8+ cells negative for CD19 and CD56 were sorted. Profiled with immunoSEQ multiplex PCR; TCRdb holds only in-frame clones, not every one. The sample holds about 19,000 clones, 73% seen once. The data were taken from a study of sequential checkpoint blockade in melanoma. Study overall: Both treatment sequences were followed by maintenance nivolumab.

Per germline, CDR1 LNHDA and CDR2 SQIVND (reference sequence). This CDR3 is 15 amino acids long. V was pared by 5 bases and J by 4 bases, with 10 bases of the junction left unmatched. Material: CD8+ T cells sorted from blood (inferred from file names), obtained from a patient given nivolumab and ipilimumab in sequence. The clonotype was recovered from a human donor with melanoma. The chain recombines TRBV19 with TRBJ2-7; 8 nucleotides agree with TRBD1. CDR3 DNA: TGTGCCAGTAGTCTCGTGACAGGGGAGCTATACGAGCAGTACTTC. Translated: CASSLVTGELYEQYF.